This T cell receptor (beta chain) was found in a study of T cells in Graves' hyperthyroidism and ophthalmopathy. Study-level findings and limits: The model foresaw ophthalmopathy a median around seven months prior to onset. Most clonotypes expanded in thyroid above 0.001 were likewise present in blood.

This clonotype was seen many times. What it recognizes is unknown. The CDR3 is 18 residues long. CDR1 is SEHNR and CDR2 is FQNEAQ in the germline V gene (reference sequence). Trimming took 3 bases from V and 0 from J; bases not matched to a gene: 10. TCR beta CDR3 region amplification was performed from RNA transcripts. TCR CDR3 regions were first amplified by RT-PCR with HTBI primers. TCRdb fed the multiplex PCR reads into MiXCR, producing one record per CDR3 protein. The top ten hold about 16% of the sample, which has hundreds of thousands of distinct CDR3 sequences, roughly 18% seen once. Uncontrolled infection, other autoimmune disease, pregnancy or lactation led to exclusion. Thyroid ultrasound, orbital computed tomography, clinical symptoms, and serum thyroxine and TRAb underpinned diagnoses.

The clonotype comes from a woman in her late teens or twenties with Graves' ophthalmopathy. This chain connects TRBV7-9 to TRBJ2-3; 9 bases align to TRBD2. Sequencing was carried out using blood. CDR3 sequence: CASSFDPGLAASTDTQYF. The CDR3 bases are TGTGCCAGCAGCTTCGACCCGGGACTAGCAGCTAGCACAGATACGCAGTATTTT.